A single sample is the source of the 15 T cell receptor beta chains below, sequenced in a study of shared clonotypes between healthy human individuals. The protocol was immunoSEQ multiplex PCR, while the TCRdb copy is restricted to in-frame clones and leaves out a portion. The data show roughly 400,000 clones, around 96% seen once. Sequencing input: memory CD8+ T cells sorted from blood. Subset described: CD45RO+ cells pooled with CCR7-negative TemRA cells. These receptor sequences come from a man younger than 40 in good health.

Written as DNA, the CDR3 is TGTGCCAGCAGTTACTTTTTGGACTACGAGCAGTACTTC. Translating it yields CASSYFLDYEQYF. This chain uses TRBV6-6 with TRBJ2-7; unclear D gene. The CDR3 extends over 13 amino acids. V was cut by 1 base and J by 3 bases, with 7 bases left in between. Germline values: CDR1 MNHNY, CDR2 SVGAGI (reference sequence).

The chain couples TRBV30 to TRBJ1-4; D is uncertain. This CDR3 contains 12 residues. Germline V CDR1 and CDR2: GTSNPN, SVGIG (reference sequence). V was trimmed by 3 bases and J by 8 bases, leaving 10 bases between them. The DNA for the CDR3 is TGTGCCTGGAGCCCCACGGGGGAAAAACTGTTTTTT. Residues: CAWSPTGEKLFF.

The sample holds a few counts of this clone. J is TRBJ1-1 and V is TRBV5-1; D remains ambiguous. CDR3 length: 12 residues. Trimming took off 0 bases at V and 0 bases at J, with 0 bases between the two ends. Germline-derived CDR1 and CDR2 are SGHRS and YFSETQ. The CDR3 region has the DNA TGCGCCAGCAGCTTGGTGAACACTGAAGCTTTCTTT. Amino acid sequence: CASSLVNTEAFF. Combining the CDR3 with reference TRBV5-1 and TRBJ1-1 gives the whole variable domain KAGVTQTPRYLIKTRGQQVTLSCSPISGHRSVSWYQQTPGQGLQFLFEYFSETQRNKGNFPGRFSGRQFSNSRSEMNVSTLELGDSALYLCASSLVNTEAFFGQGTRLTVV.

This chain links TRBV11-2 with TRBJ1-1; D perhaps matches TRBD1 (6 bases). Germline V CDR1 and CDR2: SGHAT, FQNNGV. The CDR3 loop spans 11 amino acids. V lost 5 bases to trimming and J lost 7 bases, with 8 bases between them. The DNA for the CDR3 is TGTGCCAGCAGCCTCAGGGGTGAAGCTTTCTTT. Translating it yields CASSLRGEAFF. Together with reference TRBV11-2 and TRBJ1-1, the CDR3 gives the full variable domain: EAGVAQSPRYKIIEKRQSVAFWCNPISGHATLYWYQQILGQGPKLLIQFQNNGVVDDSQLPKDRFSAERLKGVDSTLKIQPAKLEDSAVYLCASSLRGEAFFGQGTRLTVV.

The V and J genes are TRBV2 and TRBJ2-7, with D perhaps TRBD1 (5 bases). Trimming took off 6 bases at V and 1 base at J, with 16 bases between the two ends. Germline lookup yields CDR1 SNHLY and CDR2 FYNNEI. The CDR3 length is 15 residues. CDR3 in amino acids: CASSRDRKPSYEQYF. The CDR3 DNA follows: TGTGCCAGCAGCCGAGACAGAAAACCATCCTACGAGCAGTACTTC.

CDR3 coding DNA: TGTGCCAGCAGTTTGGGTCTTACCGGGGAGCTGTTTTTT. Protein: CASSLGLTGELFF. The V gene is TRBV27, the J gene TRBJ2-2, with no clear D. Germline V gene data show CDR1 as MNHEY and CDR2 as SMNVEV (reference sequence). Trimming cost V 3 bases and J 5 bases, with 7 bases left between them. The CDR3 has 13 amino acids.

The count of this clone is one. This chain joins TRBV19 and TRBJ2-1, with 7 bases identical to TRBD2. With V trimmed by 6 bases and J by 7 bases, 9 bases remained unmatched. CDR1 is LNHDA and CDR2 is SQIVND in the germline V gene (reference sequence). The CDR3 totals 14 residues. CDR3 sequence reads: CASRAGDYWNEQFF. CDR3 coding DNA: TGTGCCAGTAGGGCGGGGGATTACTGGAATGAGCAGTTCTTC.

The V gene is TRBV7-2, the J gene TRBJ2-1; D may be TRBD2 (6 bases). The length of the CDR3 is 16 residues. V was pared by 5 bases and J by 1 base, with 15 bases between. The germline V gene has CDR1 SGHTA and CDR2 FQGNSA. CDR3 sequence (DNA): TGTGCCAGCAGCGCGAGACTAGTACAGTCCTACAATGAGCAGTTCTTC. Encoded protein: CASSARLVQSYNEQFF. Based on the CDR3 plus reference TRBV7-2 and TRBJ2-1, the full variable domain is GAGVSQSPSNKVTEKGKDVELRCDPISGHTALYWYRQSLGQGLEFLIYFQGNSAPDKSGLPSDRFSAERTGGSVSTLTIQRTQQEDSAVYLCASSARLVQSYNEQFFGPGTRLTVL.

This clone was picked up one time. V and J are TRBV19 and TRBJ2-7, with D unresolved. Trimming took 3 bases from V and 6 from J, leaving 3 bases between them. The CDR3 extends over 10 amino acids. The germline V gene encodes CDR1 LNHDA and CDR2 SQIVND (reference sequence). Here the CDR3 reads CASSIREQYF. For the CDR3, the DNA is TGTGCCAGTAGTATCCGCGAGCAGTACTTC. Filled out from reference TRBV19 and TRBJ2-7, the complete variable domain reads DGGITQSPKYLFRKEGQNVTLSCEQNLNHDAMYWYRQDPGQGLRLIYYSQIVNDFQKGDIAEGYSVSREKKESFPLTVTSAQKNPTAFYLCASSIREQYFGPGTRLTVT.

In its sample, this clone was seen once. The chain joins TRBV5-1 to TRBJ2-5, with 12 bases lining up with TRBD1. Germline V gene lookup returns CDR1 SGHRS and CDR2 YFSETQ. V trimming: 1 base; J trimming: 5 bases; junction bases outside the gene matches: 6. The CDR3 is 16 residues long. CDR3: CASSLQGTGGWETQYF. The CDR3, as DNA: TGCGCCAGCAGCTTGCAGGGGACAGGGGGCTGGGAGACCCAGTACTTC.

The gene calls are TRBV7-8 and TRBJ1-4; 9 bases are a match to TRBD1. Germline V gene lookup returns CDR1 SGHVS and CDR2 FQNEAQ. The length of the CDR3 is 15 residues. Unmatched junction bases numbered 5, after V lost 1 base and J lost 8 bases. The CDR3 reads CASSLEDRGGEKLFF. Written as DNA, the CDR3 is TGTGCCAGCAGCTTAGAGGACAGGGGAGGCGAAAAACTGTTTTTT.

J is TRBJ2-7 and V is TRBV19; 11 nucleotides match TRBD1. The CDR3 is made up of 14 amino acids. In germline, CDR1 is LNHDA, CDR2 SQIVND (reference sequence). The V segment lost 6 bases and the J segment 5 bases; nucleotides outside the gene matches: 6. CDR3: CASSRDRGRDEQYF. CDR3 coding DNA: TGTGCCAGTAGCCGGGACAGGGGGAGGGACGAGCAGTACTTC.

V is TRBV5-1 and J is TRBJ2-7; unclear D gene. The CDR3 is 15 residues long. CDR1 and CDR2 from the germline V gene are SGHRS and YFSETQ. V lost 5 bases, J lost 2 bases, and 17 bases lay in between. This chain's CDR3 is CASRLESQATYEQYF. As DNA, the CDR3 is TGCGCCAGCAGACTTGAGAGCCAGGCAACCTACGAGCAGTACTTC.

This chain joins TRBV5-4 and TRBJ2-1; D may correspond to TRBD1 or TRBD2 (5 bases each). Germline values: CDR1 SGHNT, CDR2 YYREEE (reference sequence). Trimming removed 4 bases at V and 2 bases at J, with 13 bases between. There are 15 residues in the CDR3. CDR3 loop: CASSPARGTYNEQFF. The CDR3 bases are TGTGCCAGCAGCCCAGCGAGGGGAACCTACAATGAGCAGTTCTTC.

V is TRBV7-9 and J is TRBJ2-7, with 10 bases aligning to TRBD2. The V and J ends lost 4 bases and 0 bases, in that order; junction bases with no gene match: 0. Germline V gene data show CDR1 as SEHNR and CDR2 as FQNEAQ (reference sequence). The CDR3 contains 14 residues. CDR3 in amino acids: CASSSSGSSYEQYF. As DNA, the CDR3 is TGTGCCAGCAGCTCTAGCGGGAGCTCCTACGAGCAGTACTTC.